This T cell receptor beta chain was observed in a study of T cell changes during pregnancy in multiple sclerosis. The J segment lost 7 bases and the V segment lost 0 bases, leaving 18 bases of the junction unmatched. The CDR3 runs to 18 residues. In germline, CDR1 is SGDLS, CDR2 YYNGEE. Clones were sequenced by immunoSEQ multiplex PCR, and TCRdb holds only the in-frame ones, with some missing. The sample contains fewer than 50,000 clones, around 93% of which appear only once. This sequence originates from a female donor with multiple sclerosis, enrolled in a pregnancy study. The sequencing used CD8+ T cells from peripheral blood mononuclear cells, collected after pregnancy. The rearrangement links TRBV9 to TRBJ1-2, with 7 bases that match TRBD1. Written as DNA, the CDR3 is TGTGCCAGCAGCGTAGCTCCTCCCAAACAAGACAGGGCTGGTGGCTACACCTTC. Translating gives CASSVAPPKQDRAGGYTF.